This TCR beta chain appears in the sequencing data of a study of post-analysis software for immune sequencing data. Whole-study context: The disease courses spanned relapsing-remitting, secondary progressive and progressive-relapsing forms of multiple sclerosis.

Study-wide results and caveats: Multiple sclerosis patients had significantly lower normalized Chao1 diversity than controls.

This clonotype was seen more than once but under ten times. The antigen is unknown. Unique molecular identifiers had been added to the TCR beta cDNA libraries. TCRdb reprocessed the PCR reads via MiXCR and lists one record per CDR3 protein. Among some 160,000 distinct CDR3 sequences, about 34% were seen once, and the ten largest hold approximately 30%. The material was blood, obtained after autologous hematopoietic stem cell transplantation. The clonotype was recovered from a girl aged 10 to 17 with multiple sclerosis.

The CDR3 coding sequence is TGCGCCAGCAGCACTGGGACAGCTTCTCAAGAGACCCAGTACTTC. Protein: CASSTGTASQETQYF. The chain joins TRBV5-1 to TRBJ2-5; TRBD1 matches 7 bases. The V gene's germline CDR1 is SGHRS and CDR2 YFSETQ. Unmatched junction bases numbered 8, after V lost 4 bases and J lost 2 bases. The CDR3 length is 15 residues. The full variable domain, with the rest looked up from reference TRBV5-1 and TRBJ2-5, is KAGVTQTPRYLIKTRGQQVTLSCSPISGHRSVSWYQQTPGQGLQFLFEYFSETQRNKGNFPGRFSGRQFSNSRSEMNVSTLELGDSALYLCASSTGTASQETQYFGPGTRLLVL.